This is a list of T cell receptor beta chains from one sample in a study of CD8 T cells in Susac syndrome. One entry per CDR3 protein, called by TCRdb with MiXCR from the immunoSEQ multiplex PCR reads. The sample shows around 280,000 distinct CDR3 sequences, about 90% of them seen only once. Source material: CD4+ T cells from PBMCs. All receptors derive from a human donor with multiple sclerosis. Each CDR3 is given with its conserved first and last residue. A D gene is named only where the DNA matches it firmly. Expanded clones are given a class, and other clones once, few, many or no size at all.

abundance | j_gene | d_gene | v_gene | CDR3aa | CDR3nt
NA | TRBJ2-2 | NA | TRBV20-1 | CSAGGGGPGELFF | TGCAGTGCAGGGGGAGGAGGACCCGGGGAGCTGTTTTTT
once | TRBJ1-2 | NA | TRBV19 | CASSRPAGYGYTF | TGTGCCAGTAGCAGGCCGGCGGGCTATGGCTACACCTTC
NA | TRBJ2-3 | TRBD1 | TRBV30 | CAWSRGQGSTDTQYF | TGTGCCTGGAGTCGGGGACAGGGGTCCACAGATACGCAGTATTTT
NA | TRBJ2-1 | TRBD2 | TRBV2 | CASSSGLAGGIGQFF | TGTGCCAGCAGTTCCGGACTAGCGGGAGGAATAGGGCAGTTCTTC
NA | TRBJ2-5 | TRBD2 | TRBV12-3/TRBV12-4 | CASNLAGGRETQYF | TGTGCCAGCAACCTAGCGGGGGGGCGAGAGACCCAGTACTTC
NA | TRBJ1-1 | TRBD1 | TRBV3-1 | CASSRQGAGTEAFF | TGTGCCAGCAGCCGCCAGGGGGCCGGCACTGAAGCTTTCTTT
NA | TRBJ1-5 | NA | TRBV27 | CASSFKAGPVSNQPQHF | TGTGCCAGCAGTTTTAAAGCAGGGCCGGTGAGCAATCAGCCCCAGCATTTT
NA | TRBJ1-3 | NA | TRBV7-9 | CASSLFSSGNTIYF | TGTGCCAGCAGCTTATTCAGCTCTGGAAACACCATATATTTT
NA | TRBJ2-1 | TRBD1 | TRBV3-1 | CASSQEDRGLPREQFF | TGTGCCAGCAGCCAAGAGGACAGGGGCCTACCCCGTGAGCAGTTCTTC
NA | TRBJ2-5 | TRBD2 | TRBV7-9 | CASSPGGLQETQYF | TGTGCCAGCAGCCCGGGGGGACTCCAAGAGACCCAGTACTTC
NA | TRBJ1-1 | TRBD1 | TRBV7-3 | CATVIRTGLMNTEAFF | TGTGCCACCGTCATACGGACAGGCCTAATGAACACTGAAGCTTTCTTT
once | TRBJ1-1 | TRBD1 | TRBV7-2 | CASSSWTGSNTEAFF | TGTGCCAGCAGCTCCTGGACAGGATCGAACACTGAAGCTTTCTTT
once | TRBJ1-2 | TRBD1 | TRBV7-2 | CASSLYQDRHGYTF | TGTGCCAGCAGCTTATATCAGGACAGGCATGGCTACACCTTC
NA | TRBJ2-2 | NA | TRBV25-1 | CASSTRTVSTGELFF | TGTGCCAGCAGCACACGGACGGTTAGCACCGGGGAGCTGTTTTTT
NA | TRBJ1-2 | NA | TRBV29-1 | CSVEAGDDYGYTF | TGCAGCGTTGAGGCAGGGGATGACTATGGCTACACCTTC
NA | TRBJ2-2 | TRBD1 | TRBV12-3/TRBV12-4 | CASSPAGTANTGELFF | TGTGCCAGCAGTCCCGCCGGGACAGCGAACACCGGGGAGCTGTTTTTT
NA | TRBJ2-7 | NA | TRBV10-3 | CAISDQGAYEQYF | TGTGCCATCAGTGATCAGGGCGCCTACGAGCAGTACTTC
NA | TRBJ1-2 | NA | TRBV5-1 | CASSRRGTNYGYTF | TGCGCCAGCAGCCGGAGGGGAACGAACTATGGCTACACCTTC
NA | TRBJ2-5 | TRBD1 | TRBV2 | CASTDREETQYF | TGTGCCAGCACCGACAGGGAAGAGACCCAGTACTTC
NA | TRBJ1-6 | TRBD1 | TRBV12-3/TRBV12-4 | CASAQGAGSPLHF | TGTGCCAGTGCCCAGGGGGCGGGATCACCCCTCCACTTT
NA | TRBJ2-4 | TRBD2 | TRBV12-3/TRBV12-4 | CASSLFWGLAGAKNIQYF | TGTGCCAGCAGTTTATTTTGGGGACTAGCGGGTGCCAAAAACATTCAGTACTTC
NA | TRBJ2-3 | TRBD2 | TRBV5-1 | CASSLIAGAGDTQYF | TGCGCCAGCAGCTTGATAGCGGGGGCGGGTGATACGCAGTATTTT
NA | TRBJ2-2 | NA | TRBV6-1 | CASRVYSGTNTGELFF | TGTGCCAGCAGGGTCTACTCCGGGACGAACACCGGGGAGCTGTTTTTT
NA | TRBJ1-1 | NA | TRBV2 | CASSTQGPDEAFF | TGTGCCAGCAGTACTCAGGGGCCGGATGAAGCTTTCTTT
NA | TRBJ1-3 | NA | TRBV28 | CASSILGNTIYF | TGTGCCAGCAGCATCCTCGGAAACACCATATATTTT
NA | TRBJ2-1 | TRBD2 | TRBV6-2/TRBV6-3 | CASNRDGLGEQFF | TGTGCCAGCAATAGGGACGGACTAGGTGAGCAGTTCTTC
NA | TRBJ2-1 | NA | TRBV6-1 | CASRAETAYNEQFF | TGTGCCAGCAGGGCCGAGACGGCCTACAATGAGCAGTTCTTC
NA | TRBJ2-1 | NA | TRBV4-2 | CASSQDRSTQFF | TGTGCCAGCAGCCAAGATAGGTCTACGCAGTTCTTC
few | TRBJ2-7 | NA | TRBV30 | CAWSLSSYEQYF | TGTGCCTGGAGTCTTAGCTCCTACGAGCAGTACTTC
NA | TRBJ2-5 | TRBD1 | TRBV2 | CASSEADRGRVTQYF | TGTGCCAGCAGTGAAGCGGACAGGGGGCGAGTGACCCAGTACTTC
NA | TRBJ1-1 | NA | TRBV14 | CASSQDLVVAEAFF | TGTGCCAGCAGCCAAGATTTGGTGGTCGCTGAAGCTTTCTTT
NA | TRBJ2-2 | NA | TRBV30 | CAWRGVSTGELFF | TGTGCCTGGAGGGGGGTGTCCACCGGGGAGCTGTTTTTT
NA | TRBJ2-1 | NA | TRBV30 | CAWGQFDEQFF | TGTGCCTGGGGACAGTTCGATGAGCAGTTCTTC
NA | TRBJ1-3 | NA | TRBV5-1 | CASSQRAGLSGNTIYF | TGCGCCAGCAGCCAGCGGGCCGGCCTCTCTGGAAACACCATATATTTT
NA | TRBJ1-5 | NA | TRBV29-1 | CSVVEGNNQPQHF | TGCAGCGTTGTAGAGGGTAACAATCAGCCCCAGCATTTT
NA | TRBJ2-7 | TRBD1 | TRBV6-1 | CASSDWTGGAYEQYF | TGTGCCAGCAGTGACTGGACAGGGGGGGCCTACGAGCAGTACTTC
NA | TRBJ1-1 | TRBD1 | TRBV12-3/TRBV12-4 | CASSHGTGAMNTEAFF | TGTGCCAGCAGCCACGGGACAGGAGCCATGAACACTGAAGCTTTCTTT
NA | TRBJ1-5 | TRBD1 | TRBV4-3 | CASSQDLGFTGDQPQHF | TGCGCCAGCAGCCAAGATCTCGGCTTCACAGGGGATCAGCCCCAGCATTTT
NA | TRBJ2-2 | NA | TRBV20-1 | CSARGTYTGELFF | TGCAGTGCTAGAGGGACTTACACCGGGGAGCTGTTTTTT
NA | TRBJ2-2 | NA | TRBV5-1 | CASSLEEGINTGELFF | TGCGCCAGCAGCTTGGAGGAGGGTATCAACACCGGGGAGCTGTTTTTT
NA | TRBJ2-7 | TRBD1 | TRBV2 | CASRGQVSSYEQYF | TGTGCCAGCAGGGGACAGGTCAGCTCCTACGAGCAGTACTTC
NA | TRBJ2-7 | NA | TRBV11-1 | CASSIGRAGSYEQYF | TGTGCCAGCAGCATAGGCCGGGCGGGCTCCTACGAGCAGTACTTC
NA | TRBJ2-1 | NA | TRBV12-3/TRBV12-4 | CASSLATLGGSYNEQFF | TGTGCCAGCAGTTTAGCTACCCTGGGGGGCTCCTACAATGAGCAGTTCTTC
NA | TRBJ1-3 | NA | TRBV12-5 | CASGLGTGAASSGNTIYF | TGTGCTAGTGGTTTGGGGACGGGGGCAGCGAGCTCTGGAAACACCATATATTTT
NA | TRBJ2-2 | NA | TRBV7-2 | CASSFFVASGTGELFF | TGTGCCAGCAGCTTTTTCGTCGCATCCGGGACCGGGGAGCTGTTTTTT
NA | TRBJ2-5 | NA | TRBV10-3 | CAISPDGETQYF | TGTGCCATCAGCCCGGACGGAGAGACCCAGTACTTC
NA | TRBJ2-3 | NA | TRBV29-1 | CSVRIAPFTDTQYF | TGCAGCGTGCGGATAGCTCCCTTCACAGATACGCAGTATTTT
NA | TRBJ2-3 | TRBD1 | TRBV6-5 | CASRPPGQTDTQYF | TGTGCCAGCAGGCCTCCGGGACAGACAGATACGCAGTATTTT
NA | TRBJ1-2 | NA | TRBV4-1 | CASSQDPGWGGYTF | TGCGCCAGCAGCCAAGATCCGGGGTGGGGTGGCTACACCTTC
NA | TRBJ2-5 | TRBD1 | TRBV5-1 | CASSSTRDSQETQYF | TGCGCCAGCAGCTCCACACGGGACAGCCAAGAGACCCAGTACTTC
NA | TRBJ2-5 | NA | TRBV11-1 | CASSLRHLQETQYF | TGTGCCAGCAGCTTACGGCACCTACAAGAGACCCAGTACTTC